One sample yielded the 22 T cell receptor beta chains listed below, sequenced in a study of blood T cell repertoires in COVID-19. The repertoire was sequenced with immunoSEQ multiplex PCR; TCRdb's copy has only in-frame clones and lacks some. The sample carries 150,000 to 200,000 clones, roughly 90% recorded once. Sequencing was done on a sample of peripheral blood. These receptors all come from a man aged 50 or older with acute or convalescent COVID-19.

This chain uses TRBV29-1 with TRBJ2-3; the D is unclear. The CDR3 is 13 residues long. V was shortened by 8 bases and J by 6 bases, with 18 bases between the two germline ends. The germline gives CDR1 SQVTM, CDR2 ANQGSEA. The CDR3 sequence: CSPVPRRKDTQYF. Written as DNA, the CDR3 is TGCAGCCCCGTCCCGCGGCGTAAGGATACGCAGTATTTT.

The rearrangement uses TRBV7-9 and TRBJ2-3; a weak D match, TRBD1 (6 bases). The CDR3 totals 14 residues. V shed 5 bases and J shed 0 bases, with 9 bases lying between them. Germline loops: CDR1 SEHNR, CDR2 FQNEAQ (reference sequence). This CDR3 is CASSEDRSTDTQYF. Written as DNA, the CDR3 is TGTGCCAGCAGCGAGGACAGAAGCACAGATACGCAGTATTTT. Together with reference TRBV7-9 and TRBJ2-3, the CDR3 gives the full variable domain: DTGVSQNPRHKITKRGQNVTFRCDPISEHNRLYWYRQTLGQGPEFLTYFQNEAQLEKSRLLSDRFSAERPKGSFSTLEIQRTEQGDSAMYLCASSEDRSTDTQYFGPGTRLTVL.

The V call is TRBV19, the J call TRBJ1-5; D is perhaps TRBD1 (6 bases). With 1 base removed from V and 0 bases from J, the gap between germline ends came to 13 bases. CDR3 size: 17 residues. CDR1 is LNHDA, CDR2 SQIVND, per germline (reference sequence). The CDR3 DNA follows: TGTGCCAGTAGTATAGTGACAGGCCCCTATAGCAATCAGCCCCAGCATTTT. This gives the protein CASSIVTGPYSNQPQHF.

This chain connects TRBV21-1 to TRBJ1-2; the listed D gene, TRBD1, was not tested against the DNA. TRBV21-1 is a pseudogene segment. This CDR3 contains 13 residues. In DNA form, the CDR3 reads TGTGCCAGCAGCAAGCAGGGAAAAAGAGGCTACACCTTC. Protein product: CASSKQGKRGYTF.

The chain employs TRBV7-9 and TRBJ2-1, with D possibly being TRBD2 (5 bases). Germline values: CDR1 SEHNR, CDR2 FQNEAQ (reference sequence). This CDR3 spans 14 amino acids. V lost 2 bases and J lost 9, with 14 bases in between. CDR3 sequence: CASSLSTTYGEQFF. The CDR3 DNA is TGTGCCAGCAGCTTATCGACTACCTACGGTGAGCAGTTCTTC. The variable domain in full, with the rest retrieved from reference TRBV7-9 and TRBJ2-1, is DTGVSQNPRHKITKRGQNVTFRCDPISEHNRLYWYRQTLGQGPEFLTYFQNEAQLEKSRLLSDRFSAERPKGSFSTLEIQRTEQGDSAMYLCASSLSTTYGEQFFGPGTRLTVL.

This clone was counted a single time. The chain recombines TRBV7-9 with TRBJ1-2; TRBD1 might be the D (6 bases). This CDR3 has 14 amino acids. V was clipped by 0 bases and J by 7 bases, with 12 bases between them. CDR1 is SEHNR and CDR2 is FQNEAQ in the germline V gene (reference sequence). The CDR3 DNA reads as TGTGCCAGCAGCTTAGCGGGGGGGGCGGCTGGCTACACCTTC. It encodes CASSLAGGAAGYTF.

V gene TRBV5-1 combines with J gene TRBJ1-6; 8 bases are shared with TRBD1. Germline-derived CDR1 and CDR2 are SGHRS and YFSETQ. The CDR3 loop spans 17 amino acids. With 4 bases clipped from V and 5 bases from J, the junction kept 11 bases outside the gene matches. This chain's CDR3 is CASSLAGQGVNNSPLHF. DNA for the CDR3: TGCGCCAGCAGCCTCGCCGGACAGGGCGTTAATAATTCACCCCTCCACTTT.

The chain employs TRBV15 and TRBJ1-4; TRBD1 aligns across 7 bases. The CDR3 has 14 amino acids. V was pared by 4 bases and J by 4 bases, with 3 bases of the junction left unmatched. Germline V gene lookup returns CDR1 LNHNV and CDR2 YYDKDF (reference sequence). The CDR3 DNA is TGTGCCACCAGCAAGACAGGGTTTAATGAAAAACTGTTTTTT. It codes for CATSKTGFNEKLFF.

The chain combines TRBV6-5 with TRBJ1-2; D gene unclear. Between the trimmed V and J ends, which lost 4 bases and 4 bases, there was a span of 13 bases. Germline-derived CDR1 and CDR2 are MNHEY and SVGAGI. The CDR3 extends over 14 amino acids. The CDR3 DNA reads TGTGCCAGCAGTTCCCCTGGATGGGCCTATGGCTACACCTTC. It translates to CASSSPGWAYGYTF.

This clone was detected only once. This chain uses TRBV3-1 (or the pseudogene TRBV3-2) with TRBJ2-7, with D maybe TRBD2 (6 bases). This CDR3 has 13 amino acids. With 8 bases removed from V and 0 bases from J, the gap between germline ends came to 11 bases. Germline CDR1 reads LGHDT; CDR2 reads YNNKEL (reference sequence). The CDR3 spells CASGGGTSYEQYF. In DNA form, the CDR3 reads TGTGCCAGCGGGGGAGGAACCTCCTACGAGCAGTACTTC.

This clone was picked up a small number of times. The CDR3 spells CASSSTSATNTGELFF. The CDR3 region has the DNA TGCGCCAGCAGCTCCACGTCCGCTACTAACACCGGGGAGCTGTTTTTT. This chain links TRBV5-1 with TRBJ2-2; D is uncertain. Germline V CDR1 and CDR2: SGHRS, YFSETQ. This CDR3 is built from 16 residues. V was shortened by 3 bases and J by 2 bases, with 14 bases between the two germline ends.

This clone occurred once. CDR3 DNA: TGTGCCAGCAGCTCCGGACAGCGTTCGTTTAACTATGGCTACACCTTC. Translated: CASSSGQRSFNYGYTF. This chain links TRBV6-6 with TRBJ1-2, with a tentative D call TRBD1 (6 bases). CDR1 and CDR2 (germline): MNHNY, SVGAGI (reference sequence). The CDR3 loop spans 16 amino acids. The ends were cut back, 6 bases at V and 1 base at J, with 18 bases in the middle.

The chain uses TRBV5-1 and TRBJ2-7; possibly TRBD1 for D (6 bases). V was cut by 2 bases and J by 6 bases, with 18 bases left in between. Germline-derived CDR1 and CDR2 are SGHRS and YFSETQ. The CDR3 is 15 amino acids. The CDR3 bases are TGCGCCAGCAGCTTTAACAACTACAGGGAAGGCGAGCAGTACGTC. It yields the protein CASSFNNYREGEQYV.

The V gene is TRBV7-2, the J gene TRBJ2-3; D gene unclear. This CDR3 spans 14 amino acids. Germline V gene data show CDR1 as SGHTA and CDR2 as FQGNSA. Trimming shortened V by 0 bases and J by 6 bases, and 10 bases separated the two germline ends. This chain's CDR3 is CASSLAYAYDTQYF. In DNA form, the CDR3 reads TGTGCCAGCAGCTTAGCCTACGCGTACGATACGCAGTATTTT.

This clone was seen only a few times. The rearrangement links TRBV7-2 to TRBJ1-3, with D unclear. V was shortened by 1 base and J by 2 bases, with 9 bases between the two germline ends. Germline V CDR1 and CDR2: SGHTA, FQGNSA. The CDR3 is made up of 15 amino acids. CDR3 bases: TGTGCCAGCAGCTTAGTAGGAGGGCCTGGAAACACCATATATTTT. This encodes CASSLVGGPGNTIYF.

The rearrangement joins TRBV5-4 to TRBJ1-5; D unclear. Deletions cut 4 bases from V and 8 bases from J, with 13 bases between. This CDR3 region has 13 residues. Germline CDR1 is SGHNT and CDR2 is YYREEE (reference sequence). Here the CDR3 reads CASSPRPLEPQHF. The CDR3 nucleotides read TGTGCCAGCAGCCCTAGACCGCTCGAGCCCCAGCATTTT.

The V and J genes are TRBV5-5 and TRBJ2-5; 9 bases match TRBD2. The CDR3 contains 16 residues. Germline assignment: CDR1 SGHKS and CDR2 YYEKEE (reference sequence). V was pared by 4 bases and J by 9 bases, with 16 bases of the junction left unmatched. The CDR3 protein is CASSLLNSREGAAQYF. The CDR3 nucleotides are TGTGCCAGCAGCCTACTTAACTCGCGGGAGGGCGCGGCCCAGTACTTC.

V gene TRBV4-3 combines with J gene TRBJ1-1, with 7 bases identical to TRBD1. Trimming at V came to 1 base and at J to 4 bases, leaving 6 bases not matched to a gene. The length of the CDR3 is 15 residues. The germline V gene has CDR1 LGHNA and CDR2 YSLEER. CDR3 DNA: TGCGCCAGCAGCCAAGTAAAGGGGGCAGGCACTGAAGCTTTCTTT. Encoded protein: CASSQVKGAGTEAFF.

Details on this clone: Other DNA sequences in this sample translate to the same CDR3. V and J are TRBV6-5 and TRBJ2-3; D gene unclear. This CDR3 region has 11 residues. Germline CDR1 MNHEY, CDR2 SVGAGI. V shed 3 bases and J shed 5 bases, with 3 bases lying between them. The CDR3: CASSYLDTQYF. In nucleotides, the CDR3 is TGTGCCAGCAGTTATCTAGATACGCAGTATTTT.

The chain is built from TRBV19 and TRBJ1-2; maybe TRBD1 (6 bases). Germline V gene sequence: CDR1 LNHDA, CDR2 SQIVND (reference sequence). Trimming shortened V by 3 bases and J by 6 bases, and 14 bases separated the two germline ends. The CDR3 covers 14 residues. The CDR3 here is CASSIGHRADGYTF. The CDR3 region has the DNA TGTGCCAGTAGTATCGGTCACAGGGCCGATGGCTACACCTTC.

This clone came up once. V gene TRBV15 combines with J gene TRBJ1-5; the D gene is possibly TRBD1 (6 bases). CDR1 and CDR2 from the germline V gene are LNHNV and YYDKDF (reference sequence). This CDR3 region has 20 residues. Trimming cost V 1 base and J 1 base, with 23 bases left between them. The CDR3 DNA reads as TGTGCCACCAGCAGAGGGTATACCAGGGGCGCGGTTCTAAGCAATCAGCCCCAGCATTTT. It translates to CATSRGYTRGAVLSNQPQHF.

The rearrangement uses TRBV30 and TRBJ1-1, with TRBD1 identical over 7 bases. Unmatched junction bases numbered 5, after V lost 5 bases and J lost 5 bases. Germline values: CDR1 GTSNPN, CDR2 SVGIG (reference sequence). The CDR3 contains 12 residues. This CDR3 reads CAWDRAWTEAFF. The CDR3 DNA is TGTGCCTGGGACAGGGCGTGGACTGAAGCTTTCTTT.